The clone carrying this T cell receptor (beta chain) was picked up many times. No antigen is known for it. The sample originates from a study of identical twins. Study-level points and caveats: Twins showed weaker excess sharing in their beta out-of-frame sequences.

The CDR3 runs to 16 residues. Per the germline V gene, CDR1 is SGHVS and CDR2 is FQNEAQ. Losses at the gene ends were 5 bases for V and 7 bases for J; bases not matched to a gene: 11. From the 5' RACE reads, TCRdb called clonotypes with MiXCR, one entry per CDR3 protein. The sample contains 500,000 to 700,000 distinct CDR3 sequences, roughly 7.2% of which appear only once. The data were also submitted as part of a second study, on yellow fever vaccine responses in identical twins.

V usage is TRBV7-8 and J usage is TRBJ2-1; 10 nucleotides line up with TRBD2. The source is a woman aged 18-29 years in good health. Sequenced sample: PBMCs. The CDR3 nucleotides read TGTGCCAGCAGCGCACGACTAGCGGGCCGATTTAATGAGCAGTTCTTC. It translates to CASSARLAGRFNEQFF.